This TCR beta chain was observed in a study of blood T cell repertoires in COVID-19. Sequencing used immunoSEQ multiplex PCR; TCRdb keeps in-frame clones, though not all of them. The data show about 280,000 clones, with about nine tenths seen just once and 3% held by the top ten. This CDR3 is 20 amino acids long. Germline V gene lookup returns CDR1 SGHVS and CDR2 FQNEAQ. The trim removed 3 bases at V and 5 bases at J, leaving 19 bases unmatched. The chain links TRBV7-8 to TRBJ2-1, with 10 positions matching TRBD2. This receptor was taken from a woman in her 30s with active or convalescent COVID-19. What was sequenced was peripheral blood. As DNA, the CDR3 is TGTGCCAGCAGCTTGAATTACATTCACGCTAGCGGGGGACCTAACAATGAGCAGTTCTTC. This codes for CASSLNYIHASGGPNNEQFF.